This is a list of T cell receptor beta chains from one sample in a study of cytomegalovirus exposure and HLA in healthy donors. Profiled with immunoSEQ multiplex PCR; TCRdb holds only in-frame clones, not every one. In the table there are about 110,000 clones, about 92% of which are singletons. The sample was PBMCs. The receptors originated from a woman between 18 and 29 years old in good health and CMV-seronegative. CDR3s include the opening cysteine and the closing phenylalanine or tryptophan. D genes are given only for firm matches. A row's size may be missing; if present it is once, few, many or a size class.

cdr3_aa: CASRIRQGADSPLHF
cdr3_nt: TGCGCCAGCAGAATCAGACAGGGAGCGGATTCACCCCTCCACTTT
clone_size: .
v_call: TRBV5-1
j_call: TRBJ1-6
d_call: TRBD1

cdr3_aa: CASSPVRTGVRYEQYF
cdr3_nt: TGTGCCAGCAGCCCCGTGAGGACAGGGGTTAGGTACGAGCAGTACTTC
clone_size: .
v_call: TRBV28
j_call: TRBJ2-7
d_call: TRBD1

cdr3_aa: CASKLGQGHSYEQYF
cdr3_nt: TGTGCCAGCAAGCTTGGGCAGGGGCACTCCTACGAGCAGTACTTC
clone_size: .
v_call: TRBV2
j_call: TRBJ2-7
d_call: .

cdr3_aa: CASSWKGQGDSPLHF
cdr3_nt: TGCGCCAGCAGCTGGAAGGGACAGGGGGATTCACCCCTCCACTTT
clone_size: .
v_call: TRBV5-1
j_call: TRBJ1-6
d_call: TRBD1

cdr3_aa: CASSLVEGSRDTGELFF
cdr3_nt: TGTGCCAGCAGCTTGGTGGAGGGGTCACGGGACACCGGGGAGCTGTTTTTT
clone_size: .
v_call: TRBV5-8
j_call: TRBJ2-2
d_call: .

cdr3_aa: CASSLTANTEAFF
cdr3_nt: TGCGCCAGCAGCTTGACAGCTAACACTGAAGCTTTCTTT
clone_size: .
v_call: TRBV5-1
j_call: TRBJ1-1
d_call: .

cdr3_aa: CASSADRASYEQYF
cdr3_nt: TGTGCCAGTAGTGCCGACAGAGCCTCCTACGAGCAGTACTTC
clone_size: .
v_call: TRBV19
j_call: TRBJ2-7
d_call: .

cdr3_aa: CASSHPGQGISLAGELFF
cdr3_nt: TGCGCCAGCAGTCATCCGGGACAGGGTATTTCGTTGGCCGGGGAGCTGTTTTTT
clone_size: .
v_call: TRBV5-1
j_call: TRBJ2-2
d_call: TRBD1

cdr3_aa: CAEAEAFF
cdr3_nt: TGTGCGGAGGCTGAAGCTTTCTTT
clone_size: once
v_call: TRBV6-4
j_call: TRBJ1-1
d_call: .

cdr3_aa: CASRWAGVNTGELFF
cdr3_nt: TGTGCCAGCAGATGGGCGGGAGTGAACACCGGGGAGCTGTTTTTT
clone_size: .
v_call: TRBV13
j_call: TRBJ2-2
d_call: TRBD2

cdr3_aa: CASRRTSGGYNEQFF
cdr3_nt: TGTGCCAGTAGGAGGACTAGCGGGGGTTACAATGAGCAGTTCTTC
clone_size: .
v_call: TRBV19
j_call: TRBJ2-1
d_call: TRBD2

cdr3_aa: CAWSENRDAGELFF
cdr3_nt: TGTGCCTGGAGTGAAAACAGGGACGCCGGGGAGCTGTTTTTT
clone_size: .
v_call: TRBV30
j_call: TRBJ2-2
d_call: .

cdr3_aa: CASSQGLGQGREQYF
cdr3_nt: TGTGCCAGCAGCCAAGGGCTCGGACAGGGGAGAGAGCAGTACTTC
clone_size: .
v_call: TRBV14
j_call: TRBJ2-7
d_call: TRBD1

cdr3_aa: CASRGQGVDTGELFF
cdr3_nt: TGTGCCAGCAGGGGACAGGGGGTCGACACCGGGGAGCTGTTTTTT
clone_size: .
v_call: TRBV9
j_call: TRBJ2-2
d_call: TRBD1

cdr3_aa: CSALTGYEQYF
cdr3_nt: TGCAGTGCTCTTACGGGGTACGAGCAGTACTTC
clone_size: once
v_call: TRBV20-1
j_call: TRBJ2-7
d_call: .

cdr3_aa: CASSLEGANYGYTF
cdr3_nt: TGTGCCAGCAGCTTGGAAGGGGCTAACTATGGCTACACCTTC
clone_size: .
v_call: TRBV5-4
j_call: TRBJ1-2
d_call: .

cdr3_aa: CASSQDGGSSGYYNEQFF
cdr3_nt: TGCGCCAGCAGCCAAGATGGTGGTTCTAGCGGGTACTACAATGAGCAGTTCTTC
clone_size: .
v_call: TRBV4-3
j_call: TRBJ2-1
d_call: TRBD2

cdr3_aa: CASSDDPGKAGELFF
cdr3_nt: TGTGCCAGCAGTGACGACCCAGGGAAGGCCGGGGAGCTGTTTTTT
clone_size: few
v_call: TRBV6-4
j_call: TRBJ2-2
d_call: .

cdr3_aa: CASSRTPTTMNTEAFF
cdr3_nt: TGTGCCAGCAGTCGGACACCCACGACAATGAACACTGAAGCTTTCTTT
clone_size: .
v_call: TRBV5-4
j_call: TRBJ1-1
d_call: .

cdr3_aa: CASSQFRDEQYF
cdr3_nt: TGTGCCAGCAGCCAATTCCGGGACGAGCAGTACTTC
clone_size: few
v_call: TRBV14
j_call: TRBJ2-7
d_call: .

cdr3_aa: CSVPRTGEYGYTF
cdr3_nt: TGCAGCGTCCCTAGGACAGGGGAGTATGGCTACACCTTC
clone_size: .
v_call: TRBV29-1
j_call: TRBJ1-2
d_call: TRBD1

cdr3_aa: CASSFPGTAISYEQYF
cdr3_nt: TGTGCCAGCAGTTTCCCGGGGACAGCAATTTCCTACGAGCAGTACTTC
clone_size: .
v_call: TRBV28
j_call: TRBJ2-7
d_call: TRBD1

cdr3_aa: CASSIWTSGGTDTQYF
cdr3_nt: TGTGCCAGTAGTATTTGGACTAGCGGGGGCACAGATACGCAGTATTTT
clone_size: once
v_call: TRBV19
j_call: TRBJ2-3
d_call: TRBD2

cdr3_aa: CASSPRQGNGYTF
cdr3_nt: TGTGCCAGCTCACCACGGCAGGGAAATGGCTACACCTTC
clone_size: .
v_call: TRBV18
j_call: TRBJ1-2
d_call: .

cdr3_aa: CASSIDPGEETQYF
cdr3_nt: TGTGCCAGTAGTATAGACCCGGGGGAAGAGACCCAGTACTTC
clone_size: .
v_call: TRBV19
j_call: TRBJ2-5
d_call: .

cdr3_aa: CASSFDRGYGYTF
cdr3_nt: TGTGCCAGCAGTTTCGACAGGGGCTATGGCTACACCTTC
clone_size: .
v_call: TRBV27
j_call: TRBJ1-2
d_call: TRBD1

cdr3_aa: CASSTSGAYNEQFF
cdr3_nt: TGTGCCAGCAGTACTAGCGGAGCCTACAATGAGCAGTTCTTC
clone_size: .
v_call: TRBV6-5
j_call: TRBJ2-1
d_call: TRBD2

cdr3_aa: CASSPGTGGNEQFF
cdr3_nt: TGTGCCAGCAGCCCCGGGACAGGGGGCAATGAGCAGTTCTTC
clone_size: .
v_call: TRBV9
j_call: TRBJ2-1
d_call: TRBD1

cdr3_aa: CASSFEGGPEAFF
cdr3_nt: TGTGCCAGCAGCTTTGAAGGGGGCCCTGAAGCTTTCTTT
clone_size: .
v_call: TRBV7-2
j_call: TRBJ1-1
d_call: TRBD1

cdr3_aa: CASTVTGVEKLFF
cdr3_nt: TGCGCCAGCACCGTCACAGGGGTCGAAAAACTGTTTTTT
clone_size: .
v_call: TRBV4-1
j_call: TRBJ1-4
d_call: TRBD1

cdr3_aa: CASSLPQGNEQFF
cdr3_nt: TGTGCCAGCAGCTTGCCGCAGGGGAATGAGCAGTTCTTC
clone_size: .
v_call: TRBV5-4
j_call: TRBJ2-1
d_call: .

cdr3_aa: CASSSLGRETEAFF
cdr3_nt: TGTGCCAGCAGTTCCCTGGGCAGGGAAACTGAAGCTTTCTTT
clone_size: .
v_call: TRBV6-5
j_call: TRBJ1-1
d_call: .

cdr3_aa: CASSIGRFRSIEGPRGYGNQPQHF
cdr3_nt: TGTGCCAGTAGTATAGGTCGATTTCGGAGTATTGAGGGGCCAAGGGGGTATGGCAATCAGCCCCAGCATTTT
clone_size: .
v_call: TRBV19
j_call: TRBJ1-5
d_call: .

cdr3_aa: CASRRGLGTQYF
cdr3_nt: TGTGCCAGCAGGAGGGGGTTGGGGACCCAGTACTTC
clone_size: .
v_call: TRBV6-5
j_call: TRBJ2-5
d_call: .

cdr3_aa: CASRVRDYQETQYF
cdr3_nt: TGTGCCAGCAGGGTCCGGGACTACCAAGAGACCCAGTACTTC
clone_size: .
v_call: TRBV5-6
j_call: TRBJ2-5
d_call: .

cdr3_aa: CAWSVENSYTEAFF
cdr3_nt: TGTGCCTGGAGTGTAGAGAATTCCTACACTGAAGCTTTCTTT
clone_size: .
v_call: TRBV30
j_call: TRBJ1-1
d_call: .

cdr3_aa: CAWTVGTGLAVEQYF
cdr3_nt: TGTGCCTGGACCGTTGGGACAGGCCTGGCGGTCGAGCAGTACTTC
clone_size: .
v_call: TRBV30
j_call: TRBJ2-7
d_call: TRBD1

cdr3_aa: CASSLVGQGNIQYF
cdr3_nt: TGTGCCAGCAGCTTAGTCGGACAGGGGAACATTCAGTACTTC
clone_size: .
v_call: TRBV5-8
j_call: TRBJ2-4
d_call: TRBD1

cdr3_aa: CASSLVLGQPGSGNTIYF
cdr3_nt: TGTGCCAGCAGCTTAGTTCTAGGCCAGCCCGGCTCTGGAAACACCATATATTTT
clone_size: .
v_call: TRBV7-2
j_call: TRBJ1-3
d_call: .

cdr3_aa: CASSFNRGVSQYF
cdr3_nt: TGTGCCAGCAGCTTTAACAGGGGAGTTTCCCAGTACTTC
clone_size: .
v_call: TRBV11-2
j_call: TRBJ2-5
d_call: TRBD1

cdr3_aa: CASSKRGSQETQYF
cdr3_nt: TGTGCCAGCAGCAAGCGGGGGTCCCAAGAGACCCAGTACTTC
clone_size: .
v_call: TRBV6-5
j_call: TRBJ2-5
d_call: TRBD2

cdr3_aa: CASSLWGRGQPQHF
cdr3_nt: TGTGCCAGCAGCTTATGGGGCAGGGGTCAGCCCCAGCATTTT
clone_size: .
v_call: TRBV13
j_call: TRBJ1-5
d_call: .

cdr3_aa: CSVERQLNTEAFF
cdr3_nt: TGCAGCGTTGAAAGACAGTTGAACACTGAAGCTTTCTTT
clone_size: .
v_call: TRBV29-1
j_call: TRBJ1-1
d_call: .

cdr3_aa: CASSTGFAGYTF
cdr3_nt: TGTGCCAGCTCAACGGGGTTTGCGGGCTACACCTTC
clone_size: .
v_call: TRBV6-5
j_call: TRBJ1-2
d_call: .

cdr3_aa: CASSPGAGTNQPQHF
cdr3_nt: TGTGCCAGCTCACCAGGGGCAGGCACTAATCAGCCCCAGCATTTT
clone_size: .
v_call: TRBV18
j_call: TRBJ1-5
d_call: .

cdr3_aa: CASSLDTPSRGRRETQYF
cdr3_nt: TGCGCCAGCAGCTTGGATACCCCGTCGCGGGGTCGACGGGAGACCCAGTACTTC
clone_size: .
v_call: TRBV5-1
j_call: TRBJ2-5
d_call: .

cdr3_aa: CASRSGWNEQFF
cdr3_nt: TGCGCCAGCAGATCAGGATGGAATGAGCAGTTCTTC
clone_size: .
v_call: TRBV10-1
j_call: TRBJ2-1
d_call: .

cdr3_aa: CASSLASGGSYEQYF
cdr3_nt: TGCGCCAGCAGCTTGGCTAGCGGGGGCTCCTACGAGCAGTACTTC
clone_size: .
v_call: TRBV5-1
j_call: TRBJ2-7
d_call: TRBD2

cdr3_aa: CASSPTVGSSDTQYF
cdr3_nt: TGCGCCAGCAGTCCTACGGTCGGGAGTTCAGATACGCAGTATTTT
clone_size: .
v_call: TRBV5-1
j_call: TRBJ2-3
d_call: .